One and the same sample provided the 8 T cell receptor beta chains below, sequenced in a study of blood T cell repertoires in COVID-19. Sequenced by immunoSEQ multiplex PCR; TCRdb stores in-frame clones only, minus some. The table lists about 150,000 clones, roughly 77% of them singletons. Sample: peripheral blood. The receptor set was obtained from a woman in her 70s with COVID-19, enrolled during active disease.

The rearrangement uses TRBV7-8 and TRBJ2-3; tentatively, D is TRBD2 (6 bases). CDR3 size: 15 residues. Germline V gene sequence: CDR1 SGHVS, CDR2 FQNEAQ. V lost 3 bases to trimming and J lost 8 bases, with 18 bases between them. Here the CDR3 reads CASSLAGTGFGTQYF. As DNA, the CDR3 is TGTGCCAGCAGCTTGGCCGGGACTGGGTTCGGTACGCAGTATTTT. Complete variable domain (other parts from reference TRBV7-8 and TRBJ2-3): GAGVSQSPRYKVAKRGQDVALRCDPISGHVSLFWYQQALGQGPEFLTYFQNEAQLDKSGLPSDRFFAERPEGSVSTLKIQRTQQEDSAVYLCASSLAGTGFGTQYFGPGTRLTVL.

The J gene is TRBJ1-1, the V gene TRBV5-1, with TRBD1 matching 7 bases. The CDR3 contains 17 residues. CDR1 is SGHRS and CDR2 is YFSETQ in the germline V gene. J lost 4 bases, V lost 4 bases, and 16 bases had no gene match. CDR3 amino acids: CASSPAGTVFGGTEAFF. The CDR3 DNA reads TGCGCCAGCAGCCCGGCGGGGACAGTGTTTGGAGGCACTGAAGCTTTCTTT. The variable domain in full, with the rest retrieved from reference TRBV5-1 and TRBJ1-1, is KAGVTQTPRYLIKTRGQQVTLSCSPISGHRSVSWYQQTPGQGLQFLFEYFSETQRNKGNFPGRFSGRQFSNSRSEMNVSTLELGDSALYLCASSPAGTVFGGTEAFFGQGTRLTVV.

The chain is built from TRBV24-1 and TRBJ1-5, with D tentatively TRBD1 (6 bases). Germline values: CDR1 KGHDR, CDR2 SFDVKD. V was clipped by 4 bases and J by 6 bases, with 9 bases between them. The CDR3 is 13 amino acids. The CDR3 loop reads CATSEQGSQPQHF. The CDR3 DNA is TGTGCCACCAGTGAACAGGGAAGTCAGCCCCAGCATTTT.

V is TRBV4-3 and J is TRBJ2-5; 7 positions agree with TRBD1. V lost 4 bases, J lost 3 bases, and 8 bases stayed unmatched. This CDR3 comprises 15 residues. Germline CDR1 and CDR2: LGHNA and YSLEER. CDR3 coding DNA: TGCGCCAGCAGCCGAACGACAGGGAGCGAAGAGACCCAGTACTTC. This translates into CASSRTTGSEETQYF.

V gene TRBV9 combines with J gene TRBJ1-2, with 10 bases lining up with TRBD1. V lost 0 bases to trimming and J lost 4 bases; unmatched junction nucleotides: 12. The CDR3 covers 18 residues. Germline CDR1 SGDLS, CDR2 YYNGEE. The CDR3 protein is CASSVADSTGTGAYGYTF. CDR3 DNA sequence: TGTGCCAGCAGCGTAGCCGACTCAACCGGGACAGGGGCCTATGGCTACACCTTC.

This chain connects TRBV4-2 to TRBJ2-3, with D tentatively TRBD2 (6 bases). The CDR3 loop spans 14 amino acids. Trimming stripped 4 bases from V and 5 bases from J, with 13 bases between. Germline V lookup: CDR1 LGHNA, CDR2 YNFKEQ. CDR3 loop: CASSLGTLQDTQYF. The CDR3 bases are TGTGCCAGCAGCCTTGGGACTCTCCAAGATACGCAGTATTTT.

The chain couples TRBV7-2 to TRBJ2-6; D not resolved. The CDR3 covers 15 residues. Germline-derived CDR1 and CDR2 are SGHTA and FQGNSA. Trimming removed 2 bases at V and 1 base at J, with 6 bases between. For the CDR3, the DNA is TGTGCCAGCAGCTTATCGAGTTCTGGGGCCAACGTCCTGACTTTC. Amino acid sequence: CASSLSSSGANVLTF.

V is TRBV6-5 and J is TRBJ1-1; a possible D gene is TRBD1 (6 bases). Trimming cost V 9 bases and J 0 bases, with 17 bases left between them. This CDR3 has 15 residues. Germline CDR1 is MNHEY and CDR2 is SVGAGI. The CDR3 DNA reads TGTGCCAGGGGGGGGCCCTACCTTATGAACACTGAAGCTTTCTTT. Its protein is CARGGPYLMNTEAFF.